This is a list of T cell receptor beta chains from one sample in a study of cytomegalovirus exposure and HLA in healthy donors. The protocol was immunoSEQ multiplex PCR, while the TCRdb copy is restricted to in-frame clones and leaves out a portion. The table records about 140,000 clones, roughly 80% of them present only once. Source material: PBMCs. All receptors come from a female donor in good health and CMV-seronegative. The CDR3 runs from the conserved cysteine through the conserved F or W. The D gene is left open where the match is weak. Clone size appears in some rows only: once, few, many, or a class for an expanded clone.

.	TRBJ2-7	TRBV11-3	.	CASSPFGPYEQYF	TGTGCCAGCAGCCCGTTTGGCCCCTACGAGCAGTACTTC
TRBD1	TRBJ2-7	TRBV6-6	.	CASSYWDRNSYEQYF	TGTGCCAGCAGTTACTGGGACAGGAACTCCTACGAGCAGTACTTC
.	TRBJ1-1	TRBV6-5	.	CASSPTMNTEAFF	TGTGCCAGCAGTCCCACTATGAACACTGAAGCTTTCTTT
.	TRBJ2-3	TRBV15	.	CATSRALGGTDTQYF	TGTGCCACCAGCAGAGCCTTGGGCGGCACAGATACGCAGTATTTT
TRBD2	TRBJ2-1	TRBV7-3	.	CASSLIGTSGRSTYNEQFF	TGTGCCAGCAGCTTAATAGGGACTAGCGGGAGGTCGACCTACAATGAGCAGTTCTTC
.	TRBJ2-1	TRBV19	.	CASTRGTANLGGEQFF	TGTGCCAGTACCCGCGGGACAGCCAACCTCGGGGGTGAGCAGTTCTTC
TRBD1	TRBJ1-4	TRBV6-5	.	CASSSETGLEKLFF	TGTGCCAGCAGTTCCGAGACAGGGCTTGAAAAACTGTTTTTT
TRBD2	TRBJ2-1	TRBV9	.	CASSVTCSGGLAGECNEQFF	TGTGCCAGCAGCGTCACGTGCTCGGGGGGGCTAGCGGGGGAATGCAATGAGCAGTTCTTC
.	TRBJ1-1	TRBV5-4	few	CASSPRERSGTEAFF	TGTGCCAGCAGCCCCCGAGAGCGGTCTGGCACTGAAGCTTTCTTT
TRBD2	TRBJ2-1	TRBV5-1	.	CASSLRTSGGGRNEQFF	TGCGCCAGCAGCCTCCGGACTAGCGGGGGGGGCCGGAATGAGCAGTTCTTC
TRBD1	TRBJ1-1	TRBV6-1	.	CASSNRGYTEAFF	TGTGCCAGTTCCAACAGGGGGTACACTGAAGCTTTCTTT
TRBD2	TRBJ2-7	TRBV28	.	CASSTAIVAGGGSDEQYF	TGTGCCAGCAGCACAGCTATAGTAGCGGGAGGGGGCTCCGACGAGCAGTACTTC